Listed here are 8 T cell receptor beta chains from one sample, sequenced in a study of technical replicates of blood from a handful of donors. Profiled with immunoSEQ multiplex PCR; TCRdb holds only in-frame clones, not every one. The data contain around 80,000 clones, around 94% of them singletons. Sequencing was done on a sample of T cells isolated from PBMCs. Receptor source: a human donor in good health.

The chain couples TRBV30 to TRBJ2-1; possible D gene TRBD2, 6 bases. The length of the CDR3 is 15 residues. Germline CDR1 reads GTSNPN; CDR2 reads SVGIG (reference sequence). Trimming stripped 0 bases from V and 3 bases from J, with 12 bases between. Here the CDR3 DNA reads TGTGCCTGGAGTGTACTCAGCGGGCTCTACAATGAGCAGTTCTTC. Residues: CAWSVLSGLYNEQFF.

The CDR3 loop reads CASSQERTATYEQYF. The CDR3 DNA reads TGCGCCAGCAGCCAAGAAAGGACAGCCACCTACGAGCAGTACTTC. V is TRBV4-3 and J is TRBJ2-7; D may be TRBD1 (6 bases). V was cut by 0 bases and J by 2 bases, with 11 bases left in between. CDR1 LGHNA and CDR2 YSLEER come from the germline V gene. CDR3 size: 15 residues.

The chain has TRBV5-1 and TRBJ2-7, with TRBD1 matching 11 bases. This CDR3 has 14 amino acids. From germline, CDR1 is SGHRS and CDR2 YFSETQ. V lost 7 bases to trimming and J lost 7 bases; unmatched junction nucleotides: 10. This CDR3 is CASQTGQGAREQYF. In DNA, the CDR3 is TGCGCCAGCCAGACCGGACAGGGGGCGAGAGAGCAGTACTTC.

The chain couples TRBV4-3 to TRBJ1-2; weak D call: TRBD1 (6 bases). The CDR3 loop spans 15 amino acids. Germline CDR1 and CDR2: LGHNA and YSLEER. Trimming stripped 0 bases from V and 2 bases from J, with 10 bases between. CDR3 residues: CASSQDQGWNYGYTF. CDR3 bases: TGCGCCAGCAGCCAAGATCAGGGGTGGAACTATGGCTACACCTTC.

V is TRBV7-2 and J is TRBJ2-1, with D perhaps matching TRBD2 (6 bases). Per germline, CDR1 SGHTA and CDR2 FQGNSA. The CDR3 runs 15 residues. Trimming removed 1 base at V and 4 bases at J, with 11 bases between. The CDR3 nucleotides read TGTGCCAGCAGCTTAGATAGCGGAATTTACAATGAGCAGTTCTTC. This translates into CASSLDSGIYNEQFF.

The V gene is TRBV27, the J gene TRBJ2-7; 7 bases fit TRBD2. J lost 2 bases, V lost 6 bases, and 7 bases had no gene match. Germline V gene sequence: CDR1 MNHEY, CDR2 SMNVEV (reference sequence). The CDR3 length is 14 residues. CDR3 region: CASSLTSSPYEQYF. CDR3 DNA sequence: TGTGCCAGCAGCTTGACTAGCAGCCCCTACGAGCAGTACTTC.

The chain carries TRBV30 and TRBJ2-7, with 14 positions matching TRBD2. The CDR3 length is 14 residues. Germline V gene sequence: CDR1 GTSNPN, CDR2 SVGIG (reference sequence). This CDR3 is CAQGTSGSPGEQYF. The CDR3, as DNA: TGTGCGCAAGGGACTAGCGGGAGTCCAGGCGAGCAGTACTTC. The variable domain in full, with the rest retrieved from reference TRBV30 and TRBJ2-7, is SQTIHQWPATLVQPVGSPLSLECTVEGTSNPNLYWYRQAAGRGLQLLFYSVGIGQISSEVPQNLSASRPQDRQFILSSKKLLLSDSGFYLCAQGTSGSPGEQYFGPGTRLTVT.

This chain uses TRBV18 with TRBJ1-2; 8 bases match TRBD1. Unmatched junction bases numbered 7, after V lost 3 bases and J lost 4 bases. CDR3 length: 15 residues. Germline V gene data show CDR1 as KGHSH and CDR2 as LQKENI. The CDR3 reads CASSPTGGAAYGYTF. In nucleotides, the CDR3 is TGTGCCAGCTCACCTACAGGGGGAGCGGCCTATGGCTACACCTTC.